These 14 T cell receptor beta chains were sequenced from one sample in a study of OX40 agonist ivuxolimab in advanced cancers. Only in-frame clones appear in the TCRdb table, and some are missing; sequencing was by immunoSEQ multiplex PCR. The data show more than 55,000 clones, 60% to 85% seen once. Material: CD4+ or CD8+ T cells sorted from blood, obtained in a trial of the OX40 agonist ivuxolimab. Source of these receptors: an adult with an advanced solid tumor such as melanoma, head and neck, liver or kidney cancer.

This clone was observed a few times. This chain links TRBV27 with TRBJ1-5; TRBD1 is a possible D gene (5 bases). Trimming stripped 5 bases from V and 4 bases from J, with 15 bases between. The germline CDR1 and CDR2 sequences are MNHEY and SMNVEV (reference sequence). The CDR3 sequence is 15 residues long. Here the CDR3 DNA reads TGTGCCAGCAGTCCGCCCCTGGGACGTAATCAGCCCCAGCATTTT. Its protein is CASSPPLGRNQPQHF.

The chain is built from TRBV30 and TRBJ1-3; no firm D call. CDR1 is GTSNPN and CDR2 is SVGIG in the germline V gene (reference sequence). Trimming took 2 bases from V and 14 from J, leaving 25 bases between them. The CDR3 runs to 15 residues. The DNA of the CDR3 is TGTGCCTGGAGTCCAACTCTTCTAACCATGGACCCCCTATATTTT. Its translation is CAWSPTLLTMDPLYF.

The chain couples TRBV7-6 to TRBJ2-1; D gene uncertain. The CDR3 totals 14 residues. The V end was cut by 3 bases, the J end by 6 bases, with 12 bases between. Per germline, CDR1 SGHVS and CDR2 FNYEAQ. The CDR3 DNA reads TGTGCCAGCAGCTTGGAGCTAGGATCCAATGAGCAGTTCTTC. This encodes CASSLELGSNEQFF.

The chain links TRBV5-5 to TRBJ2-7, with 8 bases fitting TRBD1. The CDR3 sequence is 14 residues long. V shed 5 bases and J 2 bases; nucleotides not matched to a gene: 6. CDR1 SGHKS and CDR2 YYEKEE come from the germline V gene (reference sequence). The CDR3 nucleotides read TGTGCCAGCAGTTCGGGACAGGAGCCCTACGAGCAGTACTTC. As protein: CASSSGQEPYEQYF.

V usage is TRBV27 and J usage is TRBJ2-2; D is unresolved. CDR1 and CDR2 from the germline V gene are MNHEY and SMNVEV (reference sequence). The CDR3 loop spans 13 amino acids. With 5 bases removed from V and 0 bases from J, the gap between germline ends came to 4 bases. CDR3 in amino acids: CASSPTNTGELFF. CDR3 nucleotide sequence: TGTGCCAGCAGTCCAACGAACACCGGGGAGCTGTTTTTT.

This chain links TRBV11-1 with TRBJ2-1, with D maybe TRBD2 (6 bases). The germline V gene encodes CDR1 SGHAT and CDR2 FQDESV (reference sequence). V shed 4 bases and J shed 4 bases, with 14 bases lying between them. This CDR3 has 15 residues. The CDR3 nucleotides are TGTGCCAGCAGCTCAGGGACTGGTGGGTACAATGAGCAGTTCTTC. Protein product: CASSSGTGGYNEQFF.

This clone was found a few times. CDR3 in DNA: TGTGCCAGCAGCTTAGACCCTAGCGCCTACGAGCAGTACTTC. Translating gives CASSLDPSAYEQYF. The V and J genes are TRBV7-2 and TRBJ2-7; possibly TRBD2 for D (6 bases). V dropped 1 base and J dropped 2 bases, with 9 bases sitting between them. The germline V gene encodes CDR1 SGHTA and CDR2 FQGNSA. This CDR3 contains 14 residues. Full variable domain (remainder filled in from reference TRBV7-2 and TRBJ2-7): GAGVSQSPSNKVTEKGKDVELRCDPISGHTALYWYRQSLGQGLEFLIYFQGNSAPDKSGLPSDRFSAERTGGSVSTLTIQRTQQEDSAVYLCASSLDPSAYEQYFGPGTRLTVT.

The chain has TRBV27 and TRBJ2-1, with no clear D. The CDR3 extends over 14 amino acids. Between the trimmed V and J ends, which lost 4 bases and 2 bases, there was a span of 9 bases. Germline CDR1 and CDR2: MNHEY and SMNVEV (reference sequence). CDR3 sequence reads: CASSSGPTYNEQFF. CDR3 bases: TGTGCCAGCAGTTCCGGGCCAACCTACAATGAGCAGTTCTTC.

This chain's CDR3 is CASRDGERPIPLYGYTF. The CDR3 coding sequence is TGTGCCAGCAGGGACGGAGAAAGACCAATCCCTCTCTATGGCTACACCTTC. The rearrangement links TRBV5-4 to TRBJ1-2; D gene unclear. This CDR3 has 17 residues. V was shortened by 5 bases and J by 4 bases, with 24 bases between the two germline ends. Germline lookup yields CDR1 SGHNT and CDR2 YYREEE (reference sequence).

V gene TRBV5-1 combines with J gene TRBJ2-7; TRBD2 matches at 12 bases. The V gene's germline CDR1 is SGHRS and CDR2 YFSETQ. The V gene end was trimmed by 4 bases and the J gene end by 4 bases; junction bases not matched to a gene: 12. The length of the CDR3 is 17 residues. The CDR3 DNA reads TGCGCCAGCAGCCACCGACCCACTAGCGGGAGGTTTTACGAGCAGTACTTC. It translates to CASSHRPTSGRFYEQYF. The whole variable domain, filled in from reference TRBV5-1 and TRBJ2-7, reads KAGVTQTPRYLIKTRGQQVTLSCSPISGHRSVSWYQQTPGQGLQFLFEYFSETQRNKGNFPGRFSGRQFSNSRSEMNVSTLELGDSALYLCASSHRPTSGRFYEQYFGPGTRLTVT.

The chain carries TRBV30 and TRBJ2-5; possible D gene TRBD2, 6 bases. This CDR3 comprises 13 residues. Germline V gives CDR1 GTSNPN, CDR2 SVGIG (reference sequence). The germline V and J ends were trimmed by 2 bases and 5 bases, with 12 bases remaining between them. The CDR3: CAWSPGVKETQYF. The CDR3 nucleotides read TGTGCCTGGAGTCCGGGGGTTAAGGAGACCCAGTACTTC.

This rearrangement joins TRBV15 to TRBJ2-1, with D unclear. The CDR3 contains 14 residues. Looked up from germline, CDR1 is LNHNV and CDR2 is YYDKDF (reference sequence). V lost 0 bases to trimming and J lost 3 bases, with 6 bases between them. In nucleotides, the CDR3 is TGTGCCACCAGCAGAGAGTCCTACTACAATGAGCAGTTCTTC. Its translation: CATSRESYYNEQFF.

The chain carries TRBV2 and TRBJ1-4; 8 nucleotides align to TRBD1. V lost 7 bases, J lost 5 bases, and 6 bases stayed unmatched. CDR1 is SNHLY and CDR2 is FYNNEI in the germline V gene. This CDR3 has 14 residues. This CDR3 is CASKKTGGNEKLFF. As DNA, the CDR3 is TGTGCCAGCAAAAAAACAGGGGGGAATGAAAAACTGTTTTTT.

Worth noting for this clone: The junction and the germline gene differ at one end; a read error may be behind it. The V gene is TRBV11-2, the J gene TRBJ1-1, with 7 bases fitting TRBD1. The CDR3 is made up of 14 amino acids. Germline values: CDR1 SGHAT, CDR2 FQNNGV. The CDR3 is CASTLRDSGLEAFF. The CDR3 DNA reads TGTGCCAGCACCTTACGGGACAGCGGTCTTGAAGCTTTCTTT.